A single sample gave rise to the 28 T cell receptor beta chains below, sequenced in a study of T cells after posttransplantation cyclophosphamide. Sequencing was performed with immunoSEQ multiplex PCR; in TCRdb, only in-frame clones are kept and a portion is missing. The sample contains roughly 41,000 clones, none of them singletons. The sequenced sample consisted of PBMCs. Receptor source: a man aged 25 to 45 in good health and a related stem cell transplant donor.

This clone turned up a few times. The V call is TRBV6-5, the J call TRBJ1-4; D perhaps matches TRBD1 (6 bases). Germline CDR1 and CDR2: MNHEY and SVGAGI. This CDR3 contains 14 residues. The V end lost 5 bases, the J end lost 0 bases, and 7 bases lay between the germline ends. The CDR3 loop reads CASSRGSTNEKLFF. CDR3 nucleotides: TGTGCCAGCAGTAGGGGGTCAACTAATGAAAAACTGTTTTTT.

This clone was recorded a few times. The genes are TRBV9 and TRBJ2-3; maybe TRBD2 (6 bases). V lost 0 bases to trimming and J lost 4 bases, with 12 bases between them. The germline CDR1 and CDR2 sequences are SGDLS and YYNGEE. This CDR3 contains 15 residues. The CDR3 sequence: CASSVGSSGPDTQYF. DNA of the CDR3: TGTGCCAGCAGCGTAGGTAGTAGCGGACCAGATACGCAGTATTTT.

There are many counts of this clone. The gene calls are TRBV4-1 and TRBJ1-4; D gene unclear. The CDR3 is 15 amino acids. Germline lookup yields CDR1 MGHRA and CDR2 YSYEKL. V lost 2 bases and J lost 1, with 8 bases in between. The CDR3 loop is CASSQSGLTNEKLFF. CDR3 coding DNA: TGCGCCAGCAGCCAATCCGGGTTAACTAATGAAAAACTGTTTTTT.

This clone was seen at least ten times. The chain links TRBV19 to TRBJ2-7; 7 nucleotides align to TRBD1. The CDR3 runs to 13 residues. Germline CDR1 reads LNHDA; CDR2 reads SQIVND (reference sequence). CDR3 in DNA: TGTGCGTCGGGGACAGCCCTTTCCTACGAGCAGTACTTC. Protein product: CASGTALSYEQYF.

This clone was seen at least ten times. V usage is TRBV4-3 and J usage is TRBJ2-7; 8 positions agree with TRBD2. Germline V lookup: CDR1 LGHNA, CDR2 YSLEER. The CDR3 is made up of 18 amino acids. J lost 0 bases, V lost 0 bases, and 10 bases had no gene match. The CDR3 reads CASSQDRSGGPFSYEQYF. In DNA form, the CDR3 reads TGCGCCAGCAGCCAAGATAGGAGCGGGGGCCCATTCTCCTACGAGCAGTACTTC.

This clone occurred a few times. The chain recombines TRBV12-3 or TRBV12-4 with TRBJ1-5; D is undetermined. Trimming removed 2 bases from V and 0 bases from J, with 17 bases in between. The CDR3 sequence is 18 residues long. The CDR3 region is CASSLRPFKKVSNQPQHF. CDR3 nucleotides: TGTGCCAGCAGTTTAAGGCCTTTCAAAAAGGTTAGCAATCAGCCCCAGCATTTT.

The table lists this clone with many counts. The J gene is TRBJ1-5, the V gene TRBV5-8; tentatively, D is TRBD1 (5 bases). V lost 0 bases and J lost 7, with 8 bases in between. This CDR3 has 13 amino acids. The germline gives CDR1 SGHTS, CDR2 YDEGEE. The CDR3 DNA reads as TGTGCCAGCAGCTTGGAGGGGAGGCAGCCCCAGCATTTT. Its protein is CASSLEGRQPQHF.

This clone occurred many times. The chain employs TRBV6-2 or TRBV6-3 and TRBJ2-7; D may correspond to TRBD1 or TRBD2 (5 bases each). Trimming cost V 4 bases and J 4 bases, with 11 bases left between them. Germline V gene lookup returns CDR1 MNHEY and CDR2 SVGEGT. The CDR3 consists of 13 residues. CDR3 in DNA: TGTGCCAGCAGTTTTTCCAGGGAGTACGAGCAGTACTTC. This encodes CASSFSREYEQYF.

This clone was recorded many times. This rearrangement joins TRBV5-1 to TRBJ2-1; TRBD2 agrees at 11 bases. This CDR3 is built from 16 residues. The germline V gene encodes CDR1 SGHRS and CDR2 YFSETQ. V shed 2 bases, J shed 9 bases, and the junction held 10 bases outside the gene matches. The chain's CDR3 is CASSFPPLAGGSEQFF. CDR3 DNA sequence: TGCGCCAGCAGCTTTCCCCCCCTAGCGGGGGGCAGTGAGCAGTTCTTC.

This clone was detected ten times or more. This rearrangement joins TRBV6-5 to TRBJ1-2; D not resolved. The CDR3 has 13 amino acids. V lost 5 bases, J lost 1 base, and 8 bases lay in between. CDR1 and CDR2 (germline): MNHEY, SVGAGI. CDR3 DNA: TGTGCCAGCAGTCCTCAGGTTAACTATGGCTACACCTTC. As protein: CASSPQVNYGYTF.

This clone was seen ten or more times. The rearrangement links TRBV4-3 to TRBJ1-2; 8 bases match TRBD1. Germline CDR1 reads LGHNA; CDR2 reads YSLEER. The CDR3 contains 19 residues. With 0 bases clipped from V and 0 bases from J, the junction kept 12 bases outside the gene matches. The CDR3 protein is CASSQEPGQGLPTNYGYTF. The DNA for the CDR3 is TGCGCCAGCAGCCAAGAACCTGGACAGGGCCTACCCACTAACTATGGCTACACCTTC.

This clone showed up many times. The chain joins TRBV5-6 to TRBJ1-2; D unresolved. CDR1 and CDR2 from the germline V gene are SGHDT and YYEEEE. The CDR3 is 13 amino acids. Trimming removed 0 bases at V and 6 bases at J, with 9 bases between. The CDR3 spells CASSLGGIHGYTF. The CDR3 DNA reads TGTGCCAGCAGCTTGGGCGGGATACATGGCTACACCTTC. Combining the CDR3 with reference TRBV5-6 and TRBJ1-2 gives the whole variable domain DAGVTQSPTHLIKTRGQQVTLRCSPKSGHDTVSWYQQALGQGPQFIFQYYEEEERQRGNFPDRFSGHQFPNYSSELNVNALLLGDSALYLCASSLGGIHGYTFGSGTRLTVV.

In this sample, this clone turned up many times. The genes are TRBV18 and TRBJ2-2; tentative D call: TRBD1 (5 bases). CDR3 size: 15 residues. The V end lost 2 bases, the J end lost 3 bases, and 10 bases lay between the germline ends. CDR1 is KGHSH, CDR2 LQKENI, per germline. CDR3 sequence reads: CASSPSKGDTGELFF. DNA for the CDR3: TGTGCCAGCTCACCATCGAAAGGGGACACCGGGGAGCTGTTTTTT.

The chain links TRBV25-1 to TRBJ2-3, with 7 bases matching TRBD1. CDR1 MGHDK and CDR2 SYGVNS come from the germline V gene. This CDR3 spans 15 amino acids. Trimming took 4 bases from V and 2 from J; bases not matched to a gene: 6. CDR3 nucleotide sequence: TGTGCCAGCAGTGGAGACAGGGATTTCACAGATACGCAGTATTTT. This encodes CASSGDRDFTDTQYF.

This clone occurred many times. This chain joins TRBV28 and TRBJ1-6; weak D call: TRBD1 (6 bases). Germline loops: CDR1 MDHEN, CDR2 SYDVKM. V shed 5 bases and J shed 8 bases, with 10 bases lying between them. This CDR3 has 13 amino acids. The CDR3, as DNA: TGTGCCAGCAGTCCACGACAGGATTCACCCCTCCACTTT. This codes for CASSPRQDSPLHF.

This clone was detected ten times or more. The DNA for the CDR3 is TGTGCCAGCAGGGGGACAGGGGTCGGGACCGGGGAGCTGTTTTTT. Its translation: CASRGTGVGTGELFF. The chain combines TRBV2 with TRBJ2-2; 10 bases match TRBD1. Germline values: CDR1 SNHLY, CDR2 FYNNEI. The J segment lost 5 bases and the V segment lost 6 bases, leaving 6 bases of the junction unmatched. The CDR3 sequence is 15 residues long. Together with reference TRBV2 and TRBJ2-2, the CDR3 gives the full variable domain: EPEVTQTPSHQVTQMGQEVILRCVPISNHLYFYWYRQILGQKVEFLVSFYNNEISEKSEIFDDQFSVERPDGSNFTLKIRSTKLEDSAMYFCASRGTGVGTGELFFGEGSRLTVL.

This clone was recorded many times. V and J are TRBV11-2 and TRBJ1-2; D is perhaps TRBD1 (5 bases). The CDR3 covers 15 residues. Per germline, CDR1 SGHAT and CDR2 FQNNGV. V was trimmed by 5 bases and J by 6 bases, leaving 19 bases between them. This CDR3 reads CASSPIATQGDGYTF. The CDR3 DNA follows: TGTGCCAGCAGCCCCATTGCCACGCAGGGCGATGGCTACACCTTC.

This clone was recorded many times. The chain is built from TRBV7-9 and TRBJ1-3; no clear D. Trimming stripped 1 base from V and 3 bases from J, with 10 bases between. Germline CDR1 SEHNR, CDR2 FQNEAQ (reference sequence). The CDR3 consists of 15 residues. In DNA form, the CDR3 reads TGTGCCAGCAGCTTAGTATCCGGGTTTGGAAACACCATATATTTT. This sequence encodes CASSLVSGFGNTIYF.

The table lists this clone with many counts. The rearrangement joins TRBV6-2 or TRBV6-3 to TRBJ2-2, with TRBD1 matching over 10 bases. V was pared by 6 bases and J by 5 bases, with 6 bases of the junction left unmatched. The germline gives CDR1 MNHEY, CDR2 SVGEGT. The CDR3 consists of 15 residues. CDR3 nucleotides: TGTGCCAGCAGCACGACAGGGGGCCGGACCGGGGAGCTGTTTTTT. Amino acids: CASSTTGGRTGELFF.

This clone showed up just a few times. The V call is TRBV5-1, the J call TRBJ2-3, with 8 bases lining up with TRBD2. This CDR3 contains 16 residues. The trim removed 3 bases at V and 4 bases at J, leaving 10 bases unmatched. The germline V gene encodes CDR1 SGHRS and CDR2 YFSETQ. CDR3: CASSSVAGWNADTQYF. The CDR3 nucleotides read TGCGCCAGCAGCTCAGTAGCGGGGTGGAATGCAGATACGCAGTATTTT.

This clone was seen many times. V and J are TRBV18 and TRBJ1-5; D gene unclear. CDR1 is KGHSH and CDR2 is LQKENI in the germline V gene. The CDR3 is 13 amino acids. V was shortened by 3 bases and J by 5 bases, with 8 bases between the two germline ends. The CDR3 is CASSPAEDQPQHF. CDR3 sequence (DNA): TGTGCCAGCTCACCCGCGGAAGATCAGCCCCAGCATTTT. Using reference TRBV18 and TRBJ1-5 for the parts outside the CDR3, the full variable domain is NAGVMQNPRHLVRRRGQEARLRCSPMKGHSHVYWYRQLPEEGLKFMVYLQKENIIDESGMPKERFSAEFPKEGPSILRIQQVVRGDSAAYFCASSPAEDQPQHFGDGTRLSIL.

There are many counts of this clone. DNA of the CDR3: TGTGCCAGCACCGGGACAGGGGGGATAAAGACCCAGTACTTC. It yields the protein CASTGTGGIKTQYF. This chain joins TRBV28 and TRBJ2-5; the match to TRBD1 covers 11 bases. V was clipped by 7 bases and J by 6 bases; unmatched bases: 7. Looked up from germline, CDR1 is MDHEN and CDR2 is SYDVKM. This CDR3 has 14 amino acids. The whole variable domain, remainder taken from reference TRBV28 and TRBJ2-5, is DVKVTQSSRYLVKRTGEKVFLECVQDMDHENMFWYRQDPGLGLRLIYFSYDVKMKEKGDIPEGYSVSREKKERFSLILESASTNQTSMYLCASTGTGGIKTQYFGPGTRLLVL.

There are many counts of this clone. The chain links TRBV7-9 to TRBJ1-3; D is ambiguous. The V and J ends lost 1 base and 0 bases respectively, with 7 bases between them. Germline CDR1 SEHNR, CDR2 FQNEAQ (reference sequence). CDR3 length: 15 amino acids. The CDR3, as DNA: TGTGCCAGCAGCTTAGGTCAGAGCTCTGGAAACACCATATATTTT. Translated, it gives CASSLGQSSGNTIYF.

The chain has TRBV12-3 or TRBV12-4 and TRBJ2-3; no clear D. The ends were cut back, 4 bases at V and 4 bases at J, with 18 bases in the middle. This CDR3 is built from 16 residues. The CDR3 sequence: CASSWAGGARPDTQYF. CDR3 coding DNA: TGTGCCAGCAGTTGGGCCGGTGGAGCCCGGCCAGATACGCAGTATTTT.

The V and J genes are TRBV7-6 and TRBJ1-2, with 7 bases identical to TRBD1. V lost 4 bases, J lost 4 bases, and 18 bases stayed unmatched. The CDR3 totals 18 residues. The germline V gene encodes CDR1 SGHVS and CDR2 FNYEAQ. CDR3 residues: CASSSNRHRYRGGYGYTF. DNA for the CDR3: TGTGCCAGCAGCTCGAATCGGCACCGTTACAGGGGTGGCTATGGCTACACCTTC.

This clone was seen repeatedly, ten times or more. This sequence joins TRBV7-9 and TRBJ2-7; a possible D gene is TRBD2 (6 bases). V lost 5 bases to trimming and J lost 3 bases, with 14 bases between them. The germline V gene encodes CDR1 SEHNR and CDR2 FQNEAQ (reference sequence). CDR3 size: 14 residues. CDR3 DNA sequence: TGTGCCAGCAGCACCCTGCGGGGCAGCTACGAGCAGTACTTC. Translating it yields CASSTLRGSYEQYF.

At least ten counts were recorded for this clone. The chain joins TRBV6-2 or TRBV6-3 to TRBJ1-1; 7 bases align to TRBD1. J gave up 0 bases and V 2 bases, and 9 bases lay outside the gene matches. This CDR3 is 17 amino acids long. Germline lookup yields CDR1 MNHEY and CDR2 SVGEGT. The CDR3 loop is CASSYGLDRVMNTEAFF. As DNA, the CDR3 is TGTGCCAGCAGTTACGGTCTAGACAGGGTCATGAACACTGAAGCTTTCTTT.

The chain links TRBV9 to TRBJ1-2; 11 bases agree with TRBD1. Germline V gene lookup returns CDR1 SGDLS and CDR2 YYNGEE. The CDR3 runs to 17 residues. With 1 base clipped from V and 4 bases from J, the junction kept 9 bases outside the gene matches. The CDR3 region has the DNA TGTGCCAGCAGCGTACTCCAATCCGGACAGGGGGCCTATGGCTACACCTTC. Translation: CASSVLQSGQGAYGYTF.